The 23 T cell receptor beta chains below come from one sample, sequenced in a study of response to subunit inactivated influenza vaccine. MiXCR, applied by TCRdb to the RT-PCR reads, yields one record per CDR3 protein. Of 550,000 to 800,000 distinct CDR3 sequences listed, about 15% are singletons. The source material was PBMCs from blood, sampled approximately 13 days after vaccination. Source of these receptors: a man aged 50 to 60 who received an inactivated influenza vaccine.

This clonotype was picked up a small number of times. The V gene is TRBV9, the J gene TRBJ2-7; D might be TRBD1 (8 bases). The CDR3 is 13 amino acids. The ends were cut back, 3 bases at V and 7 bases at J, with 14 bases in the middle. From germline, CDR1 is SGDLS and CDR2 YYNGEE. This CDR3 reads CASSGGQGGEQYF. The DNA for the CDR3 is TGTGCCAGCAGCGGAGGACAGGGAGGGGAGCAGTACTTC.

In its sample, this clonotype was seen a few times. CDR3 region: CASSLFRAGNTIYF. The CDR3, as DNA: TGTGCCAGCAGCTTGTTCAGGGCTGGAAACACCATATATTTT. V and J are TRBV5-6 and TRBJ1-3, with D possibly TRBD1 on 5 matching bases. Trimming took 1 base from V and 2 from J, leaving 7 bases between them. Germline V gene data show CDR1 as SGHDT and CDR2 as YYEEEE. The CDR3 is 14 residues long.

The rearrangement joins TRBV28 to TRBJ2-5; TRBD1 agrees at 10 bases. Unmatched junction bases numbered 5, after V lost 2 bases and J lost 2 bases. The CDR3 is 16 amino acids. CDR1 MDHEN and CDR2 SYDVKM come from the germline V gene. The DNA of the CDR3 is TGTGCCAGCAGTTTAATACGGACAGGGGGACAAGAGACCCAGTACTTC. It encodes CASSLIRTGGQETQYF.

This chain uses TRBV4-1 with TRBJ2-4, with 16 bases identical to TRBD2. V shed 5 bases and J 0 bases; nucleotides not matched to a gene: 4. The CDR3 sequence is 18 residues long. CDR1 MGHRA and CDR2 YSYEKL come from the germline V gene. The CDR3 here is CASSSGLAGGEAKNIQYF. CDR3 sequence (DNA): TGCGCCAGCAGCTCGGGACTAGCGGGAGGGGAAGCCAAAAACATTCAGTACTTC.

CDR3 in amino acids: CASSPGGLQNSYEQYF. As DNA, the CDR3 is TGCGCCAGCAGCCCCGGAGGGTTGCAAAACTCCTACGAGCAGTACTTC. This rearrangement joins TRBV5-1 to TRBJ2-7, with D tentatively TRBD2 (6 bases). The CDR3 is made up of 16 amino acids. The germline V and J ends were trimmed by 4 bases and 0 bases, with 17 bases remaining between them. The germline V gene encodes CDR1 SGHRS and CDR2 YFSETQ.

The sample holds many counts of this clonotype. The chain combines TRBV3-1 with TRBJ2-7; possible D gene TRBD1, 6 bases. This CDR3 comprises 13 residues. Trimming stripped 5 bases from V and 0 bases from J, with 8 bases between. Germline CDR1 reads LGHDT; CDR2 reads YNNKEL (reference sequence). CDR3 region: CASSGQSSYEQYF. The CDR3 coding sequence is TGTGCCAGCAGCGGACAGAGCTCCTACGAGCAGTACTTC.

This clonotype was observed a handful of times. The V call is TRBV10-3, the J call TRBJ1-2; D might be TRBD1 (5 bases). Per the germline V gene, CDR1 is ENHRY and CDR2 is SYGVKD. CDR3 length: 13 amino acids. Deletions cut 7 bases from V and 6 bases from J, with 15 bases between. In nucleotides, the CDR3 is TGTGCCATCAACAGGAACCCGACAGATGGCTACACCTTC. Residues: CAINRNPTDGYTF.

Here the CDR3 DNA reads TGTGCCAGCAGTTCCCGTGACGGTTTGACTTATAGCTCCTACGAGCAGTACTTC. It codes for CASSSRDGLTYSSYEQYF. This chain links TRBV6-2 or TRBV6-3 with TRBJ2-7; D unresolved. The CDR3 loop spans 18 amino acids. V lost 4 bases to trimming and J lost 0 bases, with 22 bases between them. Germline assignment: CDR1 MNHEY and CDR2 SVGEGT.

The table lists this clonotype with a few counts. This sequence joins TRBV5-1 and TRBJ1-5; TRBD1 agrees at 7 bases. The CDR3 sequence is 15 residues long. J was trimmed by 4 bases and V by 7 bases; bases with no gene match: 11. Germline CDR1 is SGHRS and CDR2 is YFSETQ. CDR3 sequence: CASSSTGIGNQPQHF. The DNA of the CDR3 is TGCGCCAGCTCTTCGACAGGGATTGGGAATCAGCCCCAGCATTTT.

This clonotype was counted between two and nine times. J is TRBJ2-5 and V is TRBV25-1; 7 bases align to TRBD1. V gave up 2 bases and J gave up 5 bases; unmatched junction bases: 5. CDR3 length equals 14 residues. The germline gives CDR1 MGHDK, CDR2 SYGVNS. The CDR3 here is CASSEATGRETQYF. In nucleotides, the CDR3 is TGTGCCAGCAGTGAAGCGACAGGGCGGGAGACCCAGTACTTC.

V gene TRBV27 combines with J gene TRBJ1-1, with D possibly being TRBD1 (5 bases). Trimming took 6 bases from V and 7 from J, leaving 12 bases between them. In germline, CDR1 is MNHEY, CDR2 SMNVEV (reference sequence). This CDR3 spans 12 amino acids. CDR3 region: CASRTVGGEAFF. In nucleotides, the CDR3 is TGTGCCAGCAGGACCGTGGGGGGTGAAGCTTTCTTT.

The chain carries TRBV25-1 and TRBJ2-2; 10 positions match TRBD2. Germline CDR1 reads MGHDK; CDR2 reads SYGVNS. Unmatched junction bases numbered 0, after V lost 6 bases and J lost 5 bases. The CDR3 contains 13 residues. CDR3 residues: CASRGLATGELFF. CDR3 in DNA: TGTGCCAGCAGGGGACTAGCGACCGGGGAGCTGTTTTTT.

This rearrangement joins TRBV28 to TRBJ2-2; tentative D call: TRBD2 (6 bases). The germline V and J ends were trimmed by 1 base and 3 bases, with 9 bases remaining between them. The CDR3 is 15 residues long. Germline V CDR1 and CDR2: MDHEN, SYDVKM. The DNA for the CDR3 is TGTGCCAGCAGTTTATTCAGGGAGGACACCGGGGAGCTGTTTTTT. The encoded protein is CASSLFREDTGELFF. Drawing the rest from reference TRBV28 and TRBJ2-2, the complete variable domain is DVKVTQSSRYLVKRTGEKVFLECVQDMDHENMFWYRQDPGLGLRLIYFSYDVKMKEKGDIPEGYSVSREKKERFSLILESASTNQTSMYLCASSLFREDTGELFFGEGSRLTVL.

This clonotype was seen once. This rearrangement joins TRBV4-1 to TRBJ2-2; 10 positions match TRBD1. The V gene end was trimmed by 4 bases and the J gene end by 4 bases; junction bases not matched to a gene: 18. The CDR3 has 20 residues. CDR1 and CDR2 from the germline V gene are MGHRA and YSYEKL. CDR3 sequence reads: CASSPRSATGGHMSTGELFF. CDR3 coding DNA: TGCGCCAGCAGCCCCCGATCAGCGACAGGGGGCCACATGAGCACCGGGGAGCTGTTTTTT.

In this sample, this clonotype turned up a few times. The chain combines TRBV3-1 with TRBJ2-4; tentatively, D is TRBD2 (5 bases). Germline V gene lookup returns CDR1 LGHDT and CDR2 YNNKEL (reference sequence). V gave up 2 bases and J gave up 0 bases, with 11 bases separating them. This CDR3 spans 16 amino acids. The CDR3 sequence is CASSQTGNIAKNIQYF. CDR3 DNA sequence: TGTGCCAGCAGCCAAACGGGGAACATAGCCAAAAACATTCAGTACTTC.

The chain recombines TRBV4-1 with TRBJ2-5, with TRBD1 identical over 9 bases. V lost 3 bases, J lost 5 bases, and 10 bases stayed unmatched. Looked up from germline, CDR1 is MGHRA and CDR2 is YSYEKL. This CDR3 has 16 residues. CDR3 nucleotide sequence: TGCGCCAGCAGCCAGGAAAAACAGGGGGCCGTGGAGACCCAGTACTTC. As protein: CASSQEKQGAVETQYF.

The chain recombines TRBV12-3 or TRBV12-4 with TRBJ2-7; D is possibly TRBD1 (6 bases). This CDR3 is built from 13 residues. The V end was cut by 3 bases, the J end by 5 bases, with 11 bases between. The CDR3 nucleotides read TGTGCCAGCAGTTTGGGTGGGGGCGACGAGCAGTACTTC. It codes for CASSLGGGDEQYF.

This clonotype has ten or more counts. The V and J genes are TRBV11-2 and TRBJ2-1; 10 nucleotides agree with TRBD2. Germline loops: CDR1 SGHAT, CDR2 FQNNGV. The CDR3 extends over 15 amino acids. Trimming removed 1 base from V and 6 bases from J; junction bases left unmatched: 3. CDR3 sequence reads: CASSLVLAGGNEQFF. CDR3 nucleotides: TGTGCCAGCAGCTTAGTATTAGCGGGGGGCAATGAGCAGTTCTTC.

This clonotype came up many times. This chain links TRBV11-2 with TRBJ2-5, with D possibly matching TRBD1 (5 bases). Trimming pared 1 base from V and 5 bases from J, leaving 11 bases between. Germline V gives CDR1 SGHAT, CDR2 FQNNGV. The CDR3 has 14 amino acids. CDR3 protein: CASSLGGSLETQYF. CDR3 DNA: TGTGCCAGCAGCTTAGGGGGCAGTTTGGAGACCCAGTACTTC.

The chain couples TRBV29-1 to TRBJ2-7, with 9 bases identical to TRBD1. The V gene's germline CDR1 is SQVTM and CDR2 ANQGSEA. V trimming: 0 bases; J trimming: 2 bases; junction bases outside the gene matches: 5. The CDR3 loop spans 15 amino acids. The DNA of the CDR3 is TGCAGCGTTGAAGATGTTGGACAGGGGACCTACGAGCAGTACTTC. Its translation is CSVEDVGQGTYEQYF.

The chain couples TRBV10-3 to TRBJ2-2, with D perhaps matching TRBD1 or TRBD2 (5 bases each). This CDR3 comprises 15 residues. Trimming removed 6 bases from V and 3 bases from J, with 14 bases in between. Germline V CDR1 and CDR2: ENHRY, SYGVKD. CDR3 sequence reads: CAIRKRDEHTGELFF. The CDR3 DNA sequence: TGTGCCATCAGGAAAAGGGACGAGCACACCGGGGAGCTGTTTTTT.

This clonotype was counted between two and nine times. Here the CDR3 DNA reads TGTGCCAGTAGTAACGGACTGGCGGGGTACAATGAGCAGTTCTTC. Its translation is CASSNGLAGYNEQFF. The chain couples TRBV19 to TRBJ2-1, with a weak D call TRBD2 (6 bases). V was shortened by 4 bases and J by 4 bases, with 14 bases between the two germline ends. The CDR3 spans 15 residues. Germline CDR1 and CDR2: LNHDA and SQIVND (reference sequence).

This clonotype was seen only a few times. The chain has TRBV14 and TRBJ2-5; TRBD2 is a possible D gene (5 bases). Germline CDR1 reads SGHDN; CDR2 reads FVKESK. V lost 5 bases, J lost 5 bases, and 12 bases lay in between. This CDR3 contains 13 residues. CDR3 nucleotides: TGTGCCAGCAGCAAAGGACTCCGGGAGACCCAGTACTTC. Translated: CASSKGLRETQYF. The variable domain in full, with the rest retrieved from reference TRBV14 and TRBJ2-5, is EAGVTQFPSHSVIEKGQTVTLRCDPISGHDNLYWYRRVMGKEIKFLLHFVKESKQDESGMPNNRFLAERTGGTYSTLKVQPAELEDSGVYFCASSKGLRETQYFGPGTRLLVL.